The TCR beta chain under discussion was sequenced for a study of T cells in Graves' hyperthyroidism and ophthalmopathy. The study's findings and limits: The model identified upcoming ophthalmopathy a median approximately six months ahead of onset. Also found in blood were most expanded thyroid clonotypes above 0.001.

The CDR3 loop spans 13 amino acids. V gave up 4 bases and J gave up 3 bases, with 7 bases separating them. Germline V gives CDR1 SEHNR, CDR2 FQNEAQ (reference sequence). What was amplified from RNA transcripts were TCR beta CDR3 regions. An initial round of RT-PCR targeting the TCR CDR3 relied on the HTBI primer set. TCRdb recomputed calls from the multiplex PCR reads with MiXCR, one row per CDR3 protein. The top ten hold about 26% of the sample, which has some 550,000 distinct CDR3 sequences, around 21% seen once. To note about this clonotype: What it binds is not known.

The sequenced material came from blood. The sequence derives from a man between 18 and 29 years old with Graves' hyperthyroidism. This sequence joins TRBV7-9 and TRBJ2-4; weak D call: TRBD2 (5 bases). CDR3 in amino acids: CASSSGLKNIQYF. CDR3 bases: TGTGCCAGCAGCTCCGGACTCAAAAACATTCAGTACTTC.